This TCR beta chain was sequenced during a study of blood T cell repertoires in COVID-19. Study-level background: The United States, Italy and Spain provided the acute and convalescent COVID-19 samples.

As handled by the study authors: Nucleated cell counts were estimated from reference gene primer amplification. The assay was immunoSEQ multiplex PCR, and TCRdb's table has in-frame clones only and misses some. V and J calls plus clone size are reproduced from that table; the DNA served to infer D and trimming. This table has hundreds of thousands of clones, around 81% appearing once. From germline, CDR1 is SGHRS and CDR2 YFSETQ. Germline trimming cut 0 bases from V and 7 bases from J; bases unmatched to any gene: 8. The CDR3 consists of 16 residues. By share, this clone ranks as medium-sized. It was during active infection that Seattle patients were enrolled and then longitudinally followed.

The TCR was taken from a woman aged 80 or over with COVID-19, enrolled during active disease. The chain employs TRBV5-1 and TRBJ2-2, with 8 bases lining up with TRBD2. The sample was peripheral blood. CDR3 region: CASSLEGSGVGGELFF. The DNA for the CDR3 is TGCGCCAGCAGCTTGGAAGGTAGCGGGGTTGGCGGGGAGCTGTTTTTT.